The 26 T cell receptor beta chains below were found in one sample sequenced in a study of blood T cell repertoires in COVID-19. Sequenced by immunoSEQ multiplex PCR; TCRdb stores in-frame clones only, minus some. The data contain around 70,000 clones, approximately 80% of them seen just once; the ten biggest clones take up roughly 12%. The specimen sequenced was peripheral blood. These receptors were obtained from a man aged 45-60 years with COVID-19, enrolled during active disease.

This chain joins TRBV9 and TRBJ2-7, with TRBD1 matching over 8 bases. CDR1 and CDR2 (germline): SGDLS, YYNGEE. With 4 bases clipped from V and 2 bases from J, the junction kept 11 bases outside the gene matches. CDR3 length equals 16 residues. The CDR3 here is CASSNSGTGSPYEQYF. CDR3 nucleotide sequence: TGTGCCAGCAGCAATTCCGGGACAGGTTCCCCCTACGAGCAGTACTTC. Using reference TRBV9 and TRBJ2-7 for the parts outside the CDR3, the full variable domain is DSGVTQTPKHLITATGQRVTLRCSPRSGDLSVYWYQQSLDQGLQFLIQYYNGEERAKGNILERFSAQQFPDLHSELNLSSLELGDSALYFCASSNSGTGSPYEQYFGPGTRLTVT.

V is TRBV7-2 and J is TRBJ1-1, with a weak D call TRBD1 (6 bases). The germline V gene encodes CDR1 SGHTA and CDR2 FQGNSA. V gave up 4 bases and J gave up 0 bases, with 15 bases separating them. The CDR3 totals 16 residues. The CDR3 nucleotides read TGTGCCAGCAGCTCACAGGGAGGGGGGCTGAACACTGAAGCTTTCTTT. Protein: CASSSQGGGLNTEAFF.

The chain has TRBV4-3 and TRBJ2-1, with 7 positions matching TRBD1. The CDR3 extends over 16 amino acids. Germline V gene data show CDR1 as LGHNA and CDR2 as YSLEER. V gave up 3 bases and J gave up 5 bases; unmatched junction bases: 10. The CDR3, as DNA: TGCGCCAGCAGCCACTTCGGGACAGACCTAAACAATGAGCAGTTCTTC. Translation: CASSHFGTDLNNEQFF.

V gene TRBV3-1 (or the pseudogene TRBV3-2) combines with J gene TRBJ2-5, with 12 bases aligning to TRBD2. The V gene's germline CDR1 is LGHDT and CDR2 YNNKEL (reference sequence). This CDR3 is 16 amino acids long. With V trimmed by 3 bases and J by 5 bases, 7 bases remained unmatched. The CDR3 DNA reads as TGTGCCAGCAGCCAGTCGACTAGCGGGAGAGGTGAGACCCAGTACTTC. Encoded protein: CASSQSTSGRGETQYF.

CDR3 loop: CSASRGEQYF. The CDR3 nucleotides read TGCAGTGCTAGCCGAGGGGAGCAGTACTTC. This chain uses TRBV20-1 with TRBJ2-7; maybe TRBD2 (5 bases). Between the trimmed V and J ends, which lost 3 bases and 7 bases, there was a span of 7 bases. The CDR3 has 10 residues. Germline lookup yields CDR1 DFQATT and CDR2 SNEGSKA (reference sequence).

This chain links TRBV5-6 with TRBJ2-3, with D perhaps TRBD1 (5 bases). Germline lookup yields CDR1 SGHDT and CDR2 YYEEEE. Trimming removed 4 bases at V and 0 bases at J, with 12 bases between. This CDR3 is 15 amino acids long. The CDR3 bases are TGTGCCAGCAGCAGGACACCTAAGAGCACAGATACGCAGTATTTT. Translated: CASSRTPKSTDTQYF.

This chain connects TRBV4-3 to TRBJ1-1, with 9 nucleotides matching TRBD1. Germline CDR1 LGHNA, CDR2 YSLEER. This CDR3 is 15 amino acids long. V lost 6 bases, J lost 1 base, and 6 bases stayed unmatched. The CDR3 region has the DNA TGCGCCAGCAGAAAGGACAGGGGCACGAACACTGAAGCTTTCTTT. This translates into CASRKDRGTNTEAFF.

The chain has TRBV19 and TRBJ2-5; 7 bases fit TRBD1. The CDR3 sequence is 15 residues long. V lost 1 base, J lost 5 bases, and 7 bases stayed unmatched. CDR1 and CDR2 (germline): LNHDA, SQIVND (reference sequence). DNA of the CDR3: TGTGCCAGTAGTATAGGGGTGACAGGGTGGGAGACCCAGTACTTC. Its translation: CASSIGVTGWETQYF.

The rearrangement joins TRBV5-1 to TRBJ2-7; D gene ambiguous. Germline lookup yields CDR1 SGHRS and CDR2 YFSETQ. The CDR3 is 14 amino acids. V was pared by 4 bases and J by 5 bases, with 16 bases between. This chain's CDR3 is CASSGSPPVNEQYF. For the CDR3, the DNA is TGCGCCAGCAGCGGTAGCCCGCCTGTTAACGAGCAGTACTTC.

The gene calls are TRBV11-2 and TRBJ2-1; 9 bases match TRBD2. After removal of 5 bases from V and 10 bases from J, the junction contained 9 bases not matched to a gene. Germline values: CDR1 SGHAT, CDR2 FQNNGV. CDR3 length: 14 amino acids. This chain's CDR3 is CASSNSGRRREQFF. The CDR3 bases are TGTGCCAGCAGCAATAGCGGGAGACGGCGGGAGCAGTTCTTC.

The J gene is TRBJ1-6, the V gene TRBV7-2, with a tentative D call TRBD1 (5 bases). The germline V and J ends were trimmed by 1 base and 8 bases, with 15 bases remaining between them. Germline loops: CDR1 SGHTA, CDR2 FQGNSA. The CDR3 length is 16 residues. CDR3 residues: CASSLVRGEVHSPLHF. The CDR3 bases are TGTGCCAGCAGCTTAGTTCGGGGGGAAGTGCATTCACCCCTCCACTTT.

This clone was detected once. The chain uses TRBV19 and TRBJ1-1; 12 positions agree with TRBD1. From germline, CDR1 is LNHDA and CDR2 SQIVND (reference sequence). V lost 4 bases, J lost 5 bases, and 5 bases stayed unmatched. The CDR3 sequence is 15 residues long. The CDR3 protein is CASSTGDRGQTEAFF. The CDR3 DNA is TGTGCCAGTAGTACCGGGGACAGGGGGCAAACTGAAGCTTTCTTT. The complete variable domain, with remaining parts taken from reference TRBV19 and TRBJ1-1, reads DGGITQSPKYLFRKEGQNVTLSCEQNLNHDAMYWYRQDPGQGLRLIYYSQIVNDFQKGDIAEGYSVSREKKESFPLTVTSAQKNPTAFYLCASSTGDRGQTEAFFGQGTRLTVV.

The genes are TRBV2 and TRBJ2-7; D is possibly TRBD2 (5 bases). The V end lost 7 bases, the J end lost 7 bases, and 20 bases lay between the germline ends. Germline assignment: CDR1 SNHLY and CDR2 FYNNEI. The CDR3 has 14 amino acids. CDR3 DNA: TGTGCCAGCACCAACCCGGGGTCTCGTGGTGAGCAGTACTTC. Protein sequence: CASTNPGSRGEQYF. The whole variable domain, filled in from reference TRBV2 and TRBJ2-7, reads EPEVTQTPSHQVTQMGQEVILRCVPISNHLYFYWYRQILGQKVEFLVSFYNNEISEKSEIFDDQFSVERPDGSNFTLKIRSTKLEDSAMYFCASTNPGSRGEQYFGPGTRLTVT.

The V gene is TRBV11-2, the J gene TRBJ1-4; D is possibly TRBD1 (5 bases). Per the germline V gene, CDR1 is SGHAT and CDR2 is FQNNGV. The CDR3 is made up of 15 amino acids. V dropped 1 base and J dropped 11 bases, with 17 bases sitting between them. CDR3 region: CASSLVMGRDRKLFF. CDR3 nucleotide sequence: TGTGCCAGCAGCTTAGTTATGGGCAGGGATAGGAAACTGTTTTTT.

This chain links TRBV28 with TRBJ2-1; 10 nucleotides line up with TRBD2. The CDR3 is made up of 17 amino acids. V lost 5 bases and J lost 2; bases outside the gene matches: 9. Germline V CDR1 and CDR2: MDHEN, SYDVKM. CDR3 loop: CASSGLLTSGPYNEQFF. Written as DNA, the CDR3 is TGTGCCAGCAGTGGACTCCTGACTAGCGGGCCCTACAATGAGCAGTTCTTC.

This sequence joins TRBV27 and TRBJ1-2, with no clear D. Trimming shortened V by 7 bases and J by 2 bases, and 11 bases separated the two germline ends. The V gene's germline CDR1 is MNHEY and CDR2 SMNVEV (reference sequence). The CDR3 has 13 residues. CDR3 sequence reads: CASTPRLNYGYTF. Here the CDR3 DNA reads TGTGCCAGCACCCCCAGGCTAAACTATGGCTACACCTTC.

For the CDR3, the DNA is TGTGCCAGCAGGCCCGCTGGTAGGGGCACTGAAGCTTTCTTT. This encodes CASRPAGRGTEAFF. The V call is TRBV28, the J call TRBJ1-1, with D maybe TRBD1 (5 bases). The CDR3 runs 14 residues. Deletions cut 6 bases from V and 4 bases from J, with 15 bases between. Germline lookup yields CDR1 MDHEN and CDR2 SYDVKM.

The chain is built from TRBV27 and TRBJ2-7, with D possibly TRBD2 on 6 matching bases. V lost 6 bases, J lost 6 bases, and 12 bases lay in between. This CDR3 spans 12 amino acids. Germline V gene lookup returns CDR1 MNHEY and CDR2 SMNVEV (reference sequence). The CDR3 here is CASSRTGLEQYF. The CDR3 bases are TGTGCCAGCAGCAGAACGGGACTCGAGCAGTACTTC.

The chain employs TRBV19 and TRBJ2-5, with D possibly being TRBD1 (6 bases). CDR3 size: 13 residues. V was cut by 6 bases and J by 5 bases, with 13 bases left in between. The germline V gene has CDR1 LNHDA and CDR2 SQIVND (reference sequence). CDR3 DNA sequence: TGTGCCAGTAGCCCAGGGGCAGGGGAGACCCAGTACTTC. It specifies CASSPGAGETQYF.

CDR3 loop: CASSLGTGRKETQYF. The CDR3 coding sequence is TGTGCCAGCAGTTTAGGGACAGGGAGGAAAGAGACCCAGTACTTC. This chain joins TRBV28 and TRBJ2-5; 9 nucleotides align to TRBD1. V dropped 2 bases and J dropped 3; count of bases not matched to a gene: 4. Germline V gives CDR1 MDHEN, CDR2 SYDVKM. This CDR3 is built from 15 residues.

This clone has just a few counts. The chain has TRBV7-3 and TRBJ2-2; 7 bases map to TRBD2. This CDR3 region has 18 residues. From germline, CDR1 is SGHTA and CDR2 FQGTGA. With V trimmed by 1 base and J by 4 bases, 12 bases remained unmatched. The CDR3 region is CASSLRALGAGSTGELFF. In DNA form, the CDR3 reads TGTGCCAGCAGCTTAAGGGCGCTGGGAGCGGGAAGCACCGGGGAGCTGTTTTTT.

The rearrangement joins TRBV4-1 to TRBJ1-3; possibly TRBD1 for D (5 bases). The CDR3 extends over 16 amino acids. The germline CDR1 and CDR2 sequences are MGHRA and YSYEKL. Trimming left V 1 base short and J 0 bases short, with 10 bases between. The CDR3 nucleotides are TGCGCCAGCAGCCAAGTAGCGGGGGTCTCTGGAAACACCATATATTTT. The encoded protein is CASSQVAGVSGNTIYF.

The CDR3 region is CARPPGQRSSPLHF. In nucleotides, the CDR3 is TGCGCCAGACCACCGGGACAGAGAAGTTCACCCCTCCACTTT. The chain uses TRBV10-1 and TRBJ1-6; TRBD1 agrees at 7 bases. The junction had 11 bases not matched to a gene; V was cut back by 9 bases and J by 9 bases. Germline values: CDR1 WNHNN, CDR2 SYGVQD (reference sequence). The CDR3 is 14 residues long.

The count of this clone is one. The rearrangement links TRBV9 to TRBJ2-2; 7 bases agree with TRBD1. V was pared by 0 bases and J by 7 bases, with 6 bases of the junction left unmatched. CDR3 size: 15 residues. Germline V gives CDR1 SGDLS, CDR2 YYNGEE. CDR3 nucleotide sequence: TGTGCCAGCAGCGTAGATGCCAGGGGGATCGGGGAGCTGTTTTTT. Protein: CASSVDARGIGELFF.

CDR3 amino acids: CASSQGPGGPTYEQYF. DNA of the CDR3: TGCGCCAGCAGCCAAGGGCCGGGAGGGCCCACCTACGAGCAGTACTTC. The chain uses TRBV4-3 and TRBJ2-7, with 8 bases matching TRBD2. Germline CDR1 reads LGHNA; CDR2 reads YSLEER. Trimming at V came to 1 base and at J to 2 bases, leaving 7 bases not matched to a gene. The CDR3 is made up of 16 amino acids.

The chain joins TRBV6-5 to TRBJ1-5; TRBD1 is a possible D gene (5 bases). The CDR3 loop spans 14 amino acids. Deletions cut 5 bases from V and 6 bases from J, with 14 bases between. Germline V CDR1 and CDR2: MNHEY, SVGAGI. As DNA, the CDR3 is TGTGCCAGCAGTATCGGGGGGTCAAGTCAGCCCCAGCATTTT. Translated, it gives CASSIGGSSQPQHF.